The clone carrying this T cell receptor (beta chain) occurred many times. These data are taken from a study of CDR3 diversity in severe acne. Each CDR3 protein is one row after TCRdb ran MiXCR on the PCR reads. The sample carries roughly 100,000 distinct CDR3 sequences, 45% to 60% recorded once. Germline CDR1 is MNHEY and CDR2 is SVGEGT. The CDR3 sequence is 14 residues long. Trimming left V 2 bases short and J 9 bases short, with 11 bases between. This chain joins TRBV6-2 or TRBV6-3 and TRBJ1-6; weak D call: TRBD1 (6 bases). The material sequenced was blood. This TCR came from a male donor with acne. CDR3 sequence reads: CASSYAGATSPLHF. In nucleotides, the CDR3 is TGTGCCAGCAGTTACGCAGGGGCAACTTCACCCCTCCACTTT.